Listed here are 18 T cell receptor beta chains from one sample, sequenced in a study of blood T cells in healthy people across ages. Primed by a sample-barcoded 5' primer and a J-beta primer mix, a second PCR proceeded for 7 to 11 cycles. TCRdb redid the calling of the 5' RACE reads with MiXCR, one entry per CDR3 protein. This sample carries about 600,000 distinct CDR3 sequences, around 48% of them seen once, and the ten largest clones take about 26%. The sample comprised blood. Source of these receptors: a man older than 75 in good health.

This clonotype has just a few counts. V is TRBV7-2 and J is TRBJ2-5, with D uncertain. This CDR3 comprises 13 residues. The V end was cut by 1 base, the J end by 5 bases, with 8 bases between. Germline V gene lookup returns CDR1 SGHTA and CDR2 FQGNSA. The CDR3 nucleotides are TGTGCCAGCAGCTTAGATGGTCGGGAGACCCAGTACTTC. Translating it yields CASSLDGRETQYF. The full variable domain, completed using reference TRBV7-2 and TRBJ2-5, is GAGVSQSPSNKVTEKGKDVELRCDPISGHTALYWYRQSLGQGLEFLIYFQGNSAPDKSGLPSDRFSAERTGGSVSTLTIQRTQQEDSAVYLCASSLDGRETQYFGPGTRLLVL.

The V and J genes are TRBV30 and TRBJ2-7; 8 bases match TRBD1. Germline CDR1 is GTSNPN and CDR2 is SVGIG (reference sequence). The CDR3 runs 12 residues. With 0 bases clipped from V and 12 bases from J, the junction kept 7 bases outside the gene matches. The CDR3 DNA follows: TGTGCCTGGAGTGTGGAGACAGGGGCTCGGTACTTC. Protein product: CAWSVETGARYF.

This chain joins TRBV5-1 and TRBJ2-4, with a weak D call TRBD1 (6 bases). The CDR3 sequence is 17 residues long. CDR1 is SGHRS and CDR2 is YFSETQ in the germline V gene. Between the trimmed V and J ends, which lost 0 bases and 8 bases, there was a span of 21 bases. The CDR3 bases are TGCGCCAGCAGCTTGGCCGTTGGTGGGGGCCAGAGGGACATTCAGTACTTC. Residues: CASSLAVGGGQRDIQYF.

This chain uses TRBV20-1 with TRBJ1-2; D uncertain. The CDR3 consists of 14 residues. V gave up 2 bases and J gave up 6 bases, with 16 bases separating them. Germline CDR1 DFQATT, CDR2 SNEGSKA (reference sequence). CDR3: CSARRPIITNGYTF. The DNA of the CDR3 is TGCAGTGCTAGAAGGCCGATAATAACTAATGGCTACACCTTC.

The chain is built from TRBV3-1 and TRBJ1-2; perhaps TRBD1 as D (6 bases). CDR3 length equals 14 residues. CDR1 LGHDT and CDR2 YNNKEL come from the germline V gene (reference sequence). Trimming stripped 4 bases from V and 8 bases from J, with 17 bases between. CDR3 region: CASSLPGQNRGYTF. In DNA, the CDR3 is TGTGCCAGCAGCCTTCCCGGACAGAACAGAGGCTACACCTTC.

The chain uses TRBV4-3 and TRBJ1-2; possible D gene TRBD1, 6 bases. The germline V and J ends were trimmed by 2 bases and 4 bases, with 14 bases remaining between them. The CDR3 runs 15 residues. The V gene's germline CDR1 is LGHNA and CDR2 YSLEER. The CDR3 loop is CASSQPIGGGYGYTF. The CDR3 DNA reads as TGCGCCAGCAGCCAACCTATTGGAGGGGGCTATGGCTACACCTTC.

The J gene is TRBJ2-7, the V gene TRBV7-2; the D is unclear. Germline lookup yields CDR1 SGHTA and CDR2 FQGNSA. Between the trimmed V and J ends, which lost 5 bases and 2 bases, there was a span of 10 bases. This CDR3 has 13 amino acids. The CDR3 here is CASSPDITYEQYF. The DNA for the CDR3 is TGTGCCAGCAGCCCCGACATTACCTACGAGCAGTACTTC.

This clonotype was seen at least ten times. The gene calls are TRBV6-6 and TRBJ2-1; D is unresolved. The ends were cut back, 2 bases at V and 4 bases at J, with 6 bases in the middle. The CDR3 has 13 amino acids. Looked up from germline, CDR1 is MNHNY and CDR2 is SVGAGI (reference sequence). CDR3 nucleotides: TGTGCCAGCAGTTACAGGATGTACAATGAGCAGTTCTTC. Encoded protein: CASSYRMYNEQFF.

J is TRBJ2-5 and V is TRBV6-6, with 7 bases identical to TRBD1. The J call may be faulty, since TRBJ2-7 better matches the DNA end. The CDR3 is 14 residues long. From germline, CDR1 is MNHNY and CDR2 SVGAGI (reference sequence). The CDR3 DNA follows: TGTGCCAGCAGTTACGTGACAGGGTTCAACGAGCAGTACTTC. Amino acid sequence: CASSYVTGFNEQYF.

The J gene is TRBJ2-1, the V gene TRBV2, with D perhaps given as TRBD1 or TRBD2 (5 bases each). The germline CDR1 and CDR2 sequences are SNHLY and FYNNEI. The length of the CDR3 is 17 residues. Deletions cut 3 bases from V and 1 base from J, with 16 bases between. The CDR3 loop reads CASSERGRAVSYNEQFF. The CDR3 DNA is TGTGCCAGCAGTGAGAGGGGAAGGGCGGTTTCCTACAATGAGCAGTTCTTC.

This clonotype was counted at least ten times. The chain combines TRBV6-6 with TRBJ2-3; 7 bases are a match to TRBD1. The length of the CDR3 is 15 residues. V lost 6 bases, J lost 0 bases, and 6 bases stayed unmatched. Germline V CDR1 and CDR2: MNHNY, SVGAGI (reference sequence). The chain's CDR3 is CASSRGQRSTDTQYF. The DNA for the CDR3 is TGTGCCAGCAGCAGGGGACAGCGAAGCACAGATACGCAGTATTTT.

This clonotype showed up just a few times. The chain has TRBV7-2 and TRBJ2-3; 11 bases are shared with TRBD2. Germline CDR1 and CDR2: SGHTA and FQGNSA. The ends lost 3 bases at V and 4 bases at J; junction bases unmatched: 3. CDR3 length: 15 residues. DNA of the CDR3: TGTGCCAGCAGCTTGGGTAGCGGGGGGGCAGATACGCAGTATTTT. This encodes CASSLGSGGADTQYF.

In the case of this clonotype: The junction differs from germline at one of its ends, possibly a read error. V is TRBV14 and J is TRBJ1-2, with D perhaps matching TRBD1 (5 bases). The CDR3 has 17 amino acids. Germline CDR1 is SGHDN and CDR2 is FVKESK. CDR3 amino acids: CAGSQLNPGAHTYGYTF. CDR3 nucleotides: TGTGCCGGCAGCCAATTAAACCCCGGGGCCCACACGTATGGCTACACCTTC.

This clonotype was observed a single time. The V call is TRBV20-1, the J call TRBJ2-6, with 9 bases matching TRBD1. The CDR3 loop spans 17 amino acids. Germline V gene sequence: CDR1 DFQATT, CDR2 SNEGSKA (reference sequence). Unmatched junction bases numbered 13, after V lost 6 bases and J lost 4 bases. The CDR3 nucleotides are TGCAGTGCAAAGGGGGGACAGGGCCTACCCGGGGCCAACGTCCTGACTTTC. Its protein is CSAKGGQGLPGANVLTF.

The rearrangement uses TRBV7-2 and TRBJ1-2; no firm D call. Trimming left V 3 bases short and J 4 bases short, with 9 bases between. Germline values: CDR1 SGHTA, CDR2 FQGNSA. This CDR3 is built from 13 residues. The CDR3 here is CASSFNSRYGYTF. In nucleotides, the CDR3 is TGTGCCAGCAGCTTTAACAGTCGCTATGGCTACACCTTC.

The sample holds a few counts of this clonotype. The V call is TRBV4-1, the J call TRBJ2-1, with 14 bases matching TRBD2. V lost 0 bases and J lost 9; bases outside the gene matches: 1. The CDR3 loop spans 15 amino acids. Germline CDR1 is MGHRA and CDR2 is YSYEKL. Written as DNA, the CDR3 is TGCGCCAGCAGCCAAGAGACTAGCGGGAGGGTTGAGCAGTTCTTC. As protein: CASSQETSGRVEQFF.

This clonotype was observed a handful of times. The chain couples TRBV29-1 to TRBJ2-1, with TRBD1 identical over 12 bases. CDR3 size: 13 residues. V was clipped by 6 bases and J by 8 bases; unmatched bases: 5. Germline CDR1 and CDR2: SQVTM and ANQGSEA. CDR3 residues: CSVGTGGLYEQFF. CDR3 in DNA: TGCAGCGTGGGGACAGGGGGCCTCTATGAGCAGTTCTTC.

This chain joins TRBV30 and TRBJ2-7; the D gene is possibly TRBD2 (5 bases). CDR3 length: 12 amino acids. The germline V and J ends were trimmed by 4 bases and 3 bases, with 10 bases remaining between them. Germline V CDR1 and CDR2: GTSNPN, SVGIG (reference sequence). CDR3 sequence reads: CAWNRDYYEQYF. The DNA for the CDR3 is TGTGCCTGGAATCGGGATTACTACGAGCAGTACTTC.